This is a list of T cell receptor beta chains from one sample in a study of T cells in Graves' hyperthyroidism and ophthalmopathy. TCRdb independently ran MiXCR on the multiplex PCR reads; one entry per CDR3 protein. Among about 560,000 distinct CDR3 sequences, over 15% were seen once, and the ten largest hold under 20%. The material sequenced was blood. The receptors originated from a woman between 18 and 30 years old with Graves' hyperthyroidism. Both conserved end residues are part of each CDR3. The order of the fields is J gene, V gene, clone size, D gene, CDR3 protein, CDR3 DNA. The D gene is left open where the match is weak. Only some rows state a clone size, as once, few, many or a class for expanded clones.

>TRBJ1-1|TRBV10-1|few|NA
CASSKDLAENTEAFF
TGCGCCAGCAGTAAGGACTTGGCCGAGAACACTGAAGCTTTCTTT
>TRBJ2-1|TRBV20-1|many|NA
CSARDSAFSYNEQFF
TGCAGTGCTAGAGATTCCGCTTTCTCCTACAATGAGCAGTTCTTC
>TRBJ1-4|TRBV30|many|NA
CAWRENGEKLFF
TGTGCCTGGAGGGAGAACGGCGAAAAACTGTTTTTT
>TRBJ2-3|TRBV9|NA|TRBD1
CASSVAAGGSTDTQYF
TGTGCCAGCAGCGTAGCTGCAGGGGGTTCCACAGATACGCAGTATTTT
>TRBJ2-6|TRBV6-1|many|TRBD2
CASSAMVAGPGSGANVLTF
TGTGCCAGCAGTGCCATGGTAGCGGGACCCGGCTCTGGGGCCAACGTCCTGACTTTC
>TRBJ2-7|TRBV6-1|NA|TRBD1
CASRNGQGASYEQYF
TGTGCCAGCAGGAATGGACAGGGGGCATCCTACGAGCAGTACTTC
>TRBJ2-5|TRBV5-8|many|TRBD1
CASSPWDRGAETQYF
TGTGCCAGCAGCCCCTGGGACAGGGGTGCCGAGACCCAGTACTTC
>TRBJ1-5|TRBV20-1|many|NA
CSANRERGQPQHF
TGCAGTGCTAACAGGGAAAGGGGCCAGCCCCAGCATTTT
>TRBJ2-2|TRBV24-1|NA|NA
CATSDSAKANTGELFF
TGTGCCACCAGTGATAGCGCCAAGGCGAACACCGGGGAGCTGTTTTTT
>TRBJ2-3|TRBV12-3/TRBV12-4|many|NA
CASSFLMGDTQYF
TGTGCCAGCAGTTTTCTGATGGGAGATACGCAGTATTTT
>TRBJ2-4|TRBV7-9|NA|NA
CASSFPQGQNIQYF
TGTGCCAGCAGCTTCCCCCAGGGCCAAAACATTCAGTACTTC
>TRBJ2-1|TRBV20-1|many|TRBD2
CSAIGLAGGNEQFF
TGCAGTGCTATTGGACTAGCGGGAGGAAATGAGCAGTTCTTC
>TRBJ1-4|TRBV10-1|NA|NA
CASTGTEGEKLFF
TGCGCCAGCACCGGGACGGAGGGTGAAAAACTGTTTTTT
>TRBJ2-7|TRBV12-5|NA|TRBD1
CASGRDSPYEQYF
TGTGCTAGTGGTCGGGACAGCCCCTACGAGCAGTACTTC
>TRBJ2-7|TRBV7-2|many|NA
CASSLIRAPIHYEQYF
TGTGCCAGCAGCTTAATCCGCGCCCCTATTCATTACGAGCAGTACTTC
>TRBJ1-4|TRBV3-1|many|TRBD1
CASSQDLRTGVEKLFF
TGTGCCAGCAGCCAAGATCTACGGACAGGTGTGGAAAAACTGTTTTTT
>TRBJ2-5|TRBV7-2|many|TRBD2
CASSLRLAGGLRETQYF
TGTGCCAGCAGCTTACGGCTAGCGGGGGGTCTGAGAGAGACCCAGTACTTC
>TRBJ2-4|TRBV18|once|NA
CASSPRIGGSRSIQYF
TGTGCCAGCTCACCACGGATAGGTGGTTCTCGGAGCATTCAGTACTTC
>TRBJ2-2|TRBV7-9|NA|NA
CASSQPWGPNTGELFF
TGTGCCAGCAGCCAACCCTGGGGGCCAAACACCGGGGAGCTGTTTTTT
>TRBJ2-5|TRBV5-1|many|TRBD2
CASSFPAGGQETQYF
TGCGCCAGCAGCTTCCCAGCGGGAGGGCAAGAGACCCAGTACTTC
>TRBJ2-7|TRBV20-1|NA|TRBD1
CSARGLGQGNKQYF
TGCAGTGCTAGAGGCTTGGGACAGGGCAACAAGCAGTACTTC
>TRBJ1-2|TRBV20-1|few|NA
CSARTHPLPGTHGYTF
TGCAGTGCTAGAACCCATCCCCTGCCAGGGACTCATGGCTACACCTTC
>TRBJ1-5|TRBV19|NA|NA
CASNPDGGSNQPQHF
TGTGCCAGTAATCCGGACGGGGGGAGCAATCAGCCCCAGCATTTT
>TRBJ1-1|TRBV18|few|NA
CASSPSQANTEAFF
TGTGCCAGCTCACCAAGCCAGGCGAACACTGAAGCTTTCTTT
>TRBJ1-6|TRBV7-2|NA|NA
CASSLETPFTGQTFPLHF
TGTGCCAGCAGCTTAGAGACCCCTTTCACGGGCCAAACATTTCCCCTCCACTTT
>TRBJ2-1|TRBV7-3|NA|NA
CASSIGNNEQFF
TGTGCCAGCAGCATAGGAAACAATGAGCAGTTCTTC
>TRBJ2-7|TRBV27|few|NA
CASSPGVSVEQYF
TGTGCCAGCAGTCCCGGCGTCTCAGTCGAGCAGTACTTC
>TRBJ2-7|TRBV20-1|many|NA
CSAREQGGTYEQYF
TGCAGTGCTAGAGAACAGGGTGGGACCTACGAGCAGTACTTC
>TRBJ1-4|TRBV27|many|TRBD1
CASSLETGGGKLFF
TGTGCCAGCAGTTTAGAGACAGGGGGCGGGAAACTGTTTTTT
>TRBJ2-1|TRBV19|few|NA
CASSQQGSTYNEQFF
TGTGCCAGTAGTCAACAGGGCTCCACCTACAATGAGCAGTTCTTC
>TRBJ2-7|TRBV6-2/TRBV6-3|many|NA
CASSWGGRINEQYF
TGTGCCAGCAGTTGGGGTGGGAGGATCAACGAGCAGTACTTC
>TRBJ1-1|TRBV6-6|many|NA
CASSYFPVADQNTEAFF
TGTGCCAGCAGTTACTTCCCCGTCGCCGACCAGAACACTGAAGCTTTCTTT
>TRBJ1-4|TRBV2|NA|TRBD1
CASRDRTATNEKLFF
TGTGCCAGCAGGGACAGGACCGCAACTAATGAAAAACTGTTTTTT
>TRBJ2-1|TRBV5-1|few|NA
CASSTQPESRFYNEQFF
TGCGCCAGCAGCACCCAGCCGGAAAGCAGGTTCTACAATGAGCAGTTCTTC
>TRBJ2-7|TRBV6-1|many|NA
CASMGRGTPSYEQYF
TGTGCCAGCATGGGGCGAGGGACACCCTCCTACGAGCAGTACTTC
>TRBJ1-2|TRBV7-8|many|NA
CASSLVEAARYGYTF
TGTGCCAGCAGCTTAGTCGAGGCAGCGCGCTATGGCTACACCTTC
>TRBJ1-5|TRBV6-2/TRBV6-3|many|NA
CASSTVSGGSNQPQHF
TGTGCCAGCAGCACCGTTTCGGGGGGTAGCAATCAGCCCCAGCATTTT
>TRBJ2-6|TRBV12-3/TRBV12-4|few|TRBD1
CASSPYRGAGANVLTF
TGTGCCAGCAGTCCGTACAGGGGGGCAGGGGCCAACGTCCTGACTTTC
>TRBJ2-6|TRBV29-1|NA|TRBD2
CSVDFDSGRPGANVLTF
TGCAGCGTTGATTTTGATAGCGGGAGGCCTGGGGCCAACGTCCTGACTTTC
>TRBJ2-7|TRBV6-1|many|TRBD2
CASSEGGGRLSYEQYF
TGTGCCAGCAGTGAGGGGGGCGGGAGGCTTTCCTACGAGCAGTACTTC
>TRBJ2-3|TRBV12-3/TRBV12-4|NA|NA
CASSPDAREDVDTQYF
TGTGCCAGCAGTCCTGATGCGAGGGAGGATGTAGATACGCAGTATTTT
>TRBJ1-1|TRBV18|many|NA
CASSPSQVGTEAFF
TGTGCCAGCTCACCCTCCCAGGTTGGCACTGAAGCTTTCTTT
>TRBJ2-7|TRBV12-3/TRBV12-4|NA|NA
CASSLSNEYRGGQYF
TGTGCCAGCAGTCTCAGCAACGAATACAGGGGGGGGCAGTACTTC
>TRBJ1-2|TRBV6-2/TRBV6-3|NA|TRBD1
CASSSPGTEIYGYTF
TGTGCCAGCAGTTCCCCCGGGACAGAGATCTATGGCTACACCTTC
>TRBJ2-7|TRBV20-1|NA|TRBD2
CSARGRESSSEQYF
TGCAGTGCTAGGGGGCGGGAGTCATCCTCCGAGCAGTACTTC
>TRBJ1-2|TRBV28|NA|NA
CASSPWGGSAIYGYTF
TGTGCCAGCAGTCCCTGGGGGGGCTCAGCTATCTATGGCTACACCTTC
>TRBJ2-7|TRBV2|NA|NA
CASRLDSYEQYF
TGTGCCAGCAGACTAGACAGTTACGAGCAGTACTTC
>TRBJ1-1|TRBV6-1|many|NA
CATAQGSLGRAEAFF
TGTGCCACCGCACAGGGATCGCTAGGCAGGGCTGAAGCTTTCTTT
>TRBJ1-6|TRBV9|few|NA
CASSVRALGYNSPLHF
TGTGCCAGCAGCGTCAGGGCCCTTGGTTATAATTCACCCCTCCACTTT
>TRBJ2-7|TRBV20-1|few|NA
CSASRSTRDEQYF
TGCAGTGCTAGTCGGTCAACGCGGGACGAGCAGTACTTC